The next 29 T cell receptor beta chains were all read from a single sample in a study of cytomegalovirus exposure and HLA in healthy donors. 13 Jbeta primers and 60 Vbeta primers were used for the PCR. Produced via immunoSEQ multiplex PCR; TCRdb's table is partial and in-frame only. The sample lists roughly 200,000 clones, 77% seen once, with roughly 2.5% in the top ten. The sequenced sample was PBMCs. Source of these receptors: an older woman in good health and CMV-seropositive.

The chain combines TRBV15 with TRBJ2-1; TRBD1 matches 7 bases. The CDR3 has 15 residues. V shed 0 bases, J shed 5 bases, and the junction held 4 bases outside the gene matches. Germline assignment: CDR1 LNHNV and CDR2 YYDKDF (reference sequence). The CDR3 region has the DNA TGTGCCACCAGCAGAGATAGACAGGGTAACAATGAGCAGTTCTTC. Residues: CATSRDRQGNNEQFF.

The J gene is TRBJ2-7, the V gene TRBV29-1, with 9 bases identical to TRBD1. The V gene end was trimmed by 0 bases and the J gene end by 6 bases; junction bases not matched to a gene: 9. Per the germline V gene, CDR1 is SQVTM and CDR2 is ANQGSEA. The CDR3 runs to 15 residues. The CDR3 DNA reads TGCAGCGTTGAAGACCATACAGGGGGCGGGGGCGAGCAGTACTTC. This sequence encodes CSVEDHTGGGGEQYF.

This sequence joins TRBV6-5 and TRBJ1-5, with a tentative D call TRBD1 (5 bases). CDR1 is MNHEY and CDR2 is SVGAGI in the germline V gene. The CDR3 spans 14 residues. Trimming took 6 bases from V and 6 from J, leaving 15 bases between them. As DNA, the CDR3 is TGTGCCAGCAGCCTCGGGAGCCAGGGTCAGCCCCAGCATTTT. Protein sequence: CASSLGSQGQPQHF.

This chain links TRBV4-1 with TRBJ1-2, with D unclear. The CDR3 has 13 residues. The germline V and J ends were trimmed by 0 bases and 5 bases, with 7 bases remaining between them. Germline-derived CDR1 and CDR2 are MGHRA and YSYEKL. The CDR3 loop reads CASSQEQQYGYTF. The DNA of the CDR3 is TGCGCCAGCAGCCAAGAACAACAGTATGGCTACACCTTC.

In its sample, this clone was seen a few times. The chain has TRBV6-6 and TRBJ1-1; 7 nucleotides line up with TRBD1. This CDR3 has 13 residues. After removal of 7 bases from V and 4 bases from J, the junction contained 6 bases not matched to a gene. The germline V gene encodes CDR1 MNHNY and CDR2 SVGAGI (reference sequence). DNA for the CDR3: TGTGCCAGCAACCACCAGGGGGGCACTGAAGCTTTCTTT. This gives the protein CASNHQGGTEAFF.

This chain uses TRBV4-1 with TRBJ2-7; D may be TRBD2 (6 bases). Trimming removed 1 base at V and 0 bases at J, with 16 bases between. The CDR3 is 17 residues long. Per the germline V gene, CDR1 is MGHRA and CDR2 is YSYEKL. The CDR3 loop is CASSQAGGTASSYEQYF. CDR3 sequence (DNA): TGCGCCAGCAGCCAAGCCGGCGGGACGGCGAGCTCCTACGAGCAGTACTTC.

The chain couples TRBV5-4 to TRBJ2-3, with 11 bases that match TRBD2. Germline V CDR1 and CDR2: SGHNT, YYREEE (reference sequence). This CDR3 is 16 amino acids long. V was pared by 4 bases and J by 2 bases, with 6 bases of the junction left unmatched. This chain's CDR3 is CASSLSGGAYTDTQYF. In DNA, the CDR3 is TGTGCCAGCAGCCTTAGCGGGGGGGCGTACACAGATACGCAGTATTTT.

The rearrangement links TRBV5-4 to TRBJ2-3; D remains ambiguous. The CDR3 contains 13 residues. Per the germline V gene, CDR1 is SGHNT and CDR2 is YYREEE (reference sequence). V gave up 3 bases and J gave up 6 bases, with 11 bases separating them. The CDR3 sequence: CASSSPPGDTQYF. The CDR3 DNA sequence: TGTGCCAGCAGCTCCCCTCCCGGGGATACGCAGTATTTT.

The chain has TRBV7-3 and TRBJ1-1; D might be TRBD1 (5 bases). Germline lookup yields CDR1 SGHTA and CDR2 FQGTGA. This CDR3 has 15 residues. With 4 bases removed from V and 8 bases from J, the gap between germline ends came to 20 bases. The CDR3 region has the DNA TGTGCCAGCAGCTCCCTGGGGGGGGTATTTTGGGAAGCTTTCTTT. This codes for CASSSLGGVFWEAFF.

This clone has just a few counts. The chain links TRBV6-5 to TRBJ1-2; D unclear. From germline, CDR1 is MNHEY and CDR2 SVGAGI. V lost 0 bases to trimming and J lost 5 bases, with 7 bases between them. CDR3 length: 13 amino acids. The CDR3 nucleotides read TGTGCCAGCAGTTACTCCGGGTTTTATGGCTACACCTTC. This translates into CASSYSGFYGYTF.

The V call is TRBV11-1, the J call TRBJ2-7, with 7 bases aligning to TRBD2. J was trimmed by 2 bases and V by 2 bases; bases with no gene match: 6. There are 15 residues in the CDR3. The germline V gene encodes CDR1 SGHAT and CDR2 FQDESV (reference sequence). CDR3 sequence reads: CASSLNPRGAYEQYF. The CDR3 bases are TGTGCCAGCAGCTTAAATCCTCGGGGGGCCTACGAGCAGTACTTC. The variable domain in full, completed from reference TRBV11-1 and TRBJ2-7, reads EAEVAQSPRYKITEKSQAVAFWCDPISGHATLYWYRQILGQGPELLVQFQDESVVDDSQLPKDRFSAERLKGVDSTLKIQPAELGDSAMYLCASSLNPRGAYEQYFGPGTRLTVT.

V is TRBV5-6 and J is TRBJ1-5; a weak D match, TRBD1 (5 bases). The CDR3 is 15 amino acids. In germline, CDR1 is SGHDT, CDR2 YYEEEE. The ends were cut back, 4 bases at V and 0 bases at J, with 11 bases in the middle. CDR3 DNA: TGTGCCAGCAGCCACGGACACGTTAGCAATCAGCCCCAGCATTTT. Its translation is CASSHGHVSNQPQHF.

This clone appeared once. This chain links TRBV6-5 with TRBJ2-1, with D maybe TRBD2 (6 bases). The CDR3 length is 15 residues. Trimming took 2 bases from V and 0 from J, leaving 8 bases between them. Per the germline V gene, CDR1 is MNHEY and CDR2 is SVGAGI. In DNA, the CDR3 is TGTGCCAGCAGTTACGGCGGGAACTCCTACAATGAGCAGTTCTTC. Translation gives CASSYGGNSYNEQFF.

The chain has TRBV28 and TRBJ1-2; 9 positions match TRBD1. Germline CDR1 and CDR2: MDHEN and SYDVKM. CDR3 size: 16 residues. V was clipped by 3 bases and J by 4 bases; unmatched bases: 9. DNA for the CDR3: TGTGCCAGCAGTTTCCGGACAGGGGTTGGAGGCTATGGCTACACCTTC. It yields the protein CASSFRTGVGGYGYTF.

The chain couples TRBV28 to TRBJ1-1, with TRBD1 matching over 7 bases. V lost 6 bases, J lost 0 bases, and 7 bases stayed unmatched. Germline V CDR1 and CDR2: MDHEN, SYDVKM. This CDR3 region has 15 residues. The CDR3 is CASRARQGLNTEAFF. The CDR3 nucleotides are TGTGCCAGCAGGGCCCGACAGGGATTGAACACTGAAGCTTTCTTT.

This clone was seen a few times. The chain recombines TRBV6-1 with TRBJ2-3; D ambiguous. Germline V gene data show CDR1 as MNHNS and CDR2 as SASEGT. Between the trimmed V and J ends, which lost 5 bases and 1 base, there was a span of 13 bases. This CDR3 has 15 amino acids. The CDR3 reads CASSNPLQGTDTQYF. The CDR3, as DNA: TGTGCCAGCAGTAACCCCCTGCAGGGCACAGATACGCAGTATTTT.

On this clone: The sample holds other DNA sequences that translate to the same CDR3. The chain recombines TRBV5-4 with TRBJ2-5; D not certain. Trimming shortened V by 3 bases and J by 2 bases, and 2 bases separated the two germline ends. Germline CDR1 and CDR2: SGHNT and YYREEE (reference sequence). The CDR3 is 11 amino acids. The CDR3 protein is CASSSQETQYF. In DNA form, the CDR3 reads TGTGCCAGCAGCTCACAAGAGACCCAGTACTTC.

This chain links TRBV9 with TRBJ1-2; D remains unclear. There are 12 residues in the CDR3. Germline CDR1 is SGDLS and CDR2 is YYNGEE. V lost 6 bases to trimming and J lost 4 bases, with 10 bases between them. The CDR3 coding sequence is TGTGCCAGCAAAACCGGGAGCTATGGCTACACCTTC. As protein: CASKTGSYGYTF.

This clone has only one observation. The chain combines TRBV19 with TRBJ1-2; D remains unclear. The CDR3 contains 12 residues. Germline V lookup: CDR1 LNHDA, CDR2 SQIVND (reference sequence). V dropped 2 bases and J dropped 6 bases, with 7 bases sitting between them. The CDR3 loop reads CASSIRRDGYTF. The CDR3 nucleotides read TGTGCCAGTAGTATACGGCGGGATGGCTACACCTTC. The entire variable domain, with the rest obtained from reference TRBV19 and TRBJ1-2, is as follows: DGGITQSPKYLFRKEGQNVTLSCEQNLNHDAMYWYRQDPGQGLRLIYYSQIVNDFQKGDIAEGYSVSREKKESFPLTVTSAQKNPTAFYLCASSIRRDGYTFGSGTRLTVV.

In its sample, this clone was seen a few times. The chain carries TRBV6-6 and TRBJ2-3; possible D gene TRBD1, 6 bases. Germline V gene data show CDR1 as MNHNY and CDR2 as SVGAGI (reference sequence). The V gene lost 6 bases and the J gene lost 5 bases, with 9 bases spanning the gap. This CDR3 contains 12 residues. CDR3 sequence (DNA): TGTGCCAGCAGCGTAGGGGGAGATACGCAGTATTTT. This translates into CASSVGGDTQYF.

The chain recombines TRBV4-1 with TRBJ2-6, with D unresolved. Trimming took off 1 base at V and 1 base at J, with 11 bases between the two ends. Germline V gene data show CDR1 as MGHRA and CDR2 as YSYEKL. This CDR3 has 17 residues. CDR3 in amino acids: CASSQGSQTSGANVLTF. In DNA, the CDR3 is TGCGCCAGCAGCCAAGGGTCCCAAACTTCTGGGGCCAACGTCCTGACTTTC.

The genes are TRBV6-1 and TRBJ2-3; the match to TRBD1 covers 11 bases. J gave up 4 bases and V 3 bases, and 3 bases lay outside the gene matches. The CDR3 sequence is 15 residues long. In germline, CDR1 is MNHNS, CDR2 SASEGT. CDR3 sequence (DNA): TGTGCCAGCAGTGACGGACAGGGGGCCTCAGATACGCAGTATTTT. This encodes CASSDGQGASDTQYF.

This chain joins TRBV30 and TRBJ2-1; tentatively, D is TRBD2 (6 bases). The CDR3 runs to 15 residues. With 2 bases removed from V and 4 bases from J, the gap between germline ends came to 15 bases. CDR1 is GTSNPN and CDR2 is SVGIG in the germline V gene (reference sequence). The CDR3 reads CAWSHISGSYNEQFF. For the CDR3, the DNA is TGTGCCTGGAGTCATATAAGCGGGTCGTACAATGAGCAGTTCTTC.

V usage is TRBV14 and J usage is TRBJ2-7; D remains ambiguous. From germline, CDR1 is SGHDN and CDR2 FVKESK. CDR3 length: 11 residues. Between the trimmed V and J ends, which lost 3 bases and 7 bases, there was a span of 7 bases. CDR3 protein: CASSHVREQYF. The CDR3 nucleotides read TGTGCCAGCAGCCACGTTCGGGAGCAGTACTTC.

The rearrangement uses TRBV6-1 and TRBJ1-2, with D hard to call. This CDR3 has 14 amino acids. Trimming stripped 7 bases from V and 3 bases from J, with 15 bases between. Germline CDR1 is MNHNS and CDR2 is SASEGT. The CDR3 sequence is CASTSSQVYYGYTF. CDR3 nucleotides: TGTGCCAGCACCTCTAGCCAAGTATACTATGGCTACACCTTC.

The CDR3 here is CASSLLGAASNQPQHF. The CDR3 DNA follows: TGTGCCAGCAGCTTATTAGGGGCTGCCAGCAATCAGCCCCAGCATTTT. The chain carries TRBV7-6 and TRBJ1-5, with D tentatively TRBD1 (5 bases). The V gene's germline CDR1 is SGHVS and CDR2 FNYEAQ. The V end lost 2 bases, the J end lost 1 base, and 12 bases lay between the germline ends. The CDR3 contains 16 residues.

V and J are TRBV5-6 and TRBJ2-7; the match to TRBD1 covers 11 bases. Germline trimming cut 4 bases from V and 7 bases from J; bases unmatched to any gene: 7. In germline, CDR1 is SGHDT, CDR2 YYEEEE. This CDR3 region has 14 residues. In DNA form, the CDR3 reads TGTGCCAGCAGCGCGGACAGGGGGCTTCGGGAGCAGTACTTC. This sequence encodes CASSADRGLREQYF.

The J gene is TRBJ2-3, the V gene TRBV6-5; a weak D match, TRBD1 (6 bases). Germline V lookup: CDR1 MNHEY, CDR2 SVGAGI. V lost 8 bases, J lost 1 base, and 10 bases lay in between. This CDR3 spans 13 amino acids. The CDR3 loop is CASGEGGTDTQYF. CDR3 DNA: TGTGCCAGCGGTGAGGGGGGCACAGATACGCAGTATTTT.

The chain links TRBV9 to TRBJ1-6; 7 nucleotides line up with TRBD1. The germline V gene encodes CDR1 SGDLS and CDR2 YYNGEE. After removal of 3 bases from V and 7 bases from J, the junction contained 10 bases not matched to a gene. The CDR3 is made up of 16 amino acids. This CDR3 reads CASSATPGQLNSPLHF. In DNA, the CDR3 is TGTGCCAGCAGCGCAACTCCGGGACAGCTAAATTCACCCCTCCACTTT.